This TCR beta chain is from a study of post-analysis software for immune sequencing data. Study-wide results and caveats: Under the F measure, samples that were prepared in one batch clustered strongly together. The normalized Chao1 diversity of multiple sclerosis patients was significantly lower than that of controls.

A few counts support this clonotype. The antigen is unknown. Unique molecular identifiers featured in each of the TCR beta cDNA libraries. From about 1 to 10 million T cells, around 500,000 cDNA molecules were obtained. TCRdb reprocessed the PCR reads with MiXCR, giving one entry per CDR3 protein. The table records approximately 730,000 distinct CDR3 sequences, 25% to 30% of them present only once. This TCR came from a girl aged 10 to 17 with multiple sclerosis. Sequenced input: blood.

The CDR3: CASSTYGERLFF. The CDR3 DNA sequence: TGTGCCAGCAGTACCTACGGGGAGAGACTGTTTTTT. The chain is built from TRBV12-3 or TRBV12-4 and TRBJ1-4; D unclear. The CDR3 runs 12 residues. The V end was cut by 5 bases, the J end by 13 bases, with 14 bases between.